A selection of T cell receptor beta chains follows, all from one sample in a study of blood T cell repertoires in COVID-19. The table came from immunoSEQ multiplex PCR; TCRdb's copy has only in-frame clones and leaves some out. Of 70,000 or so clones listed, roughly 79% are singletons. Sequences were obtained from peripheral blood. These receptors originate from a man in his 70s with acute or convalescent COVID-19. The CDR3 runs from the conserved cysteine through the conserved F or W. A D gene is named only where the DNA matches it firmly. Some rows mark clone size as missing; the rest say once, few, many or name a class of expanded clone.

TRBD1	TRBV7-9	-	TRBJ2-7	CASSWRQGAQSWYEQYF	TGTGCCAGCAGCTGGAGACAGGGGGCCCAGAGTTGGTACGAGCAGTACTTC
-	TRBV13	few	TRBJ1-1	CASSISGGAEAFF	TGTGCCAGCAGTATCTCGGGGGGGGCTGAAGCTTTCTTT
TRBD2	TRBV6-5	-	TRBJ2-7	CASLAPSGSSYEQYF	TGTGCCAGCCTCGCCCCTAGCGGGAGCTCGTACGAGCAGTACTTC
TRBD1	TRBV28	-	TRBJ1-1	CASSRPGQGRTEAFF	TGTGCCAGCAGCCGCCCGGGACAGGGGAGGACTGAAGCTTTCTTT
TRBD1	TRBV6-5	-	TRBJ1-1	CASSPGTGRTEAFF	TGTGCCAGCAGCCCCGGGACAGGAAGGACTGAAGCTTTCTTT
TRBD1	TRBV9	-	TRBJ2-7	CASSVRQGAYEQYF	TGTGCCAGCAGCGTTAGACAGGGCGCCTACGAGCAGTACTTC
-	TRBV14	-	TRBJ1-2	CASSQAGKGGYTF	TGTGCCAGCAGCCAGGCAGGGAAGGGTGGCTACACCTTC
-	TRBV5-8	-	TRBJ2-1	CASSLFRGATYNEQFF	TGTGCCAGCAGCTTGTTTCGGGGGGCAACCTACAATGAGCAGTTCTTC
-	TRBV6-5	-	TRBJ1-1	CASSTGGGGTEAFF	TGTGCCAGCAGTACGGGGGGCGGAGGTACTGAAGCTTTCTTT
TRBD2	TRBV18	-	TRBJ2-3	CASSPLSGGADTQYF	TGTGCCAGCTCACCCCTAAGCGGGGGGGCAGATACGCAGTATTTT
-	TRBV4-3	-	TRBJ2-2	CASSQNRAGTGELFF	TGCGCCAGCAGCCAAAACAGGGCCGGCACCGGGGAGCTGTTTTTT
-	TRBV6-1	-	TRBJ1-2	CASSENRNYGYTF	TGTGCCAGCAGTGAGAACAGGAACTATGGCTACACCTTC
-	TRBV7-3	-	TRBJ2-3	CASSVGGPVGTDTQYF	TGTGCCAGCAGCGTCGGAGGGCCGGTCGGAACAGATACGCAGTATTTT
-	TRBV3-1/TRBV3-2	-	TRBJ1-5	CASSVSGGGNQPQHF	TGTGCCAGCAGCGTCAGTGGAGGGGGCAATCAGCCCCAGCATTTT
TRBD1	TRBV7-9	-	TRBJ2-1	CASSPKGAGSSYNEQFF	TGTGCCAGCAGCCCAAAGGGGGCGGGCAGCTCCTACAATGAGCAGTTCTTC
-	TRBV5-1	-	TRBJ2-1	CASSVGPASDEQFF	TGCGCCAGCAGCGTGGGCCCGGCAAGCGATGAGCAGTTCTTC
-	TRBV5-4	-	TRBJ2-4	CASSLQGSGGSIQYF	TGTGCCAGCAGCTTGCAGGGATCTGGTGGGTCCATTCAGTACTTC
-	TRBV27	few	TRBJ2-3	CASSLGDTDTQYF	TGTGCCAGCAGTTTAGGAGACACAGATACGCAGTATTTT
-	TRBV11-1	-	TRBJ2-1	CASRLEILGEQFF	TGTGCCTCCCGGCTAGAAATTTTGGGTGAGCAGTTCTTC
TRBD2	TRBV4-1	-	TRBJ2-7	CASSTPAGTSGTPYEQYF	TGCGCCAGCAGCACCCCTGCCGGGACTAGCGGGACCCCCTACGAGCAGTACTTC
TRBD1	TRBV19	few	TRBJ1-1	CASSMQGARTEAFF	TGTGCCAGTAGTATGCAGGGGGCGCGAACTGAAGCTTTCTTT
TRBD2	TRBV7-8	few	TRBJ2-1	CASSFHTSGRALMDEQFF	TGTGCCAGCAGCTTTCACACTAGCGGGAGGGCCCTTATGGATGAGCAGTTCTTC
-	TRBV10-3	-	TRBJ2-1	CAIRSVNYNEQFF	TGTGCCATCAGGTCCGTAAACTACAATGAGCAGTTCTTC
-	TRBV28	-	TRBJ2-1	CASSLIRLSKDEQFF	TGTGCCAGCAGTTTAATCAGGCTCTCGAAGGATGAGCAGTTCTTC
TRBD2	TRBV6-2/TRBV6-3	few	TRBJ2-5	CASSEGTSGRAGEETQYF	TGTGCCAGCAGTGAGGGGACTAGCGGGAGAGCGGGCGAGGAGACCCAGTACTTC
TRBD2	TRBV7-9	few	TRBJ2-2	CASSLFAGVNTGELFF	TGTGCCAGCAGCTTGTTTGCGGGGGTAAACACCGGGGAGCTGTTTTTT
TRBD1	TRBV6-4	-	TRBJ1-6	CASSGQGSGNSPLHF	TGTGCCAGCTCCGGACAGGGGAGTGGTAATTCACCCCTCCACTTT
-	TRBV6-1	-	TRBJ1-5	CASSGLQGYSNQPQHF	TGTGCCAGCAGTGGCCTACAGGGATATAGCAATCAGCCCCAGCATTTT
-	TRBV7-9	few	TRBJ2-2	CASSLGLAGTGELFF	TGTGCCAGCAGCTTAGGGCTAGCAGGCACCGGGGAGCTGTTTTTT
TRBD1	TRBV6-5	-	TRBJ2-3	CASSYKTGTTDTQYF	TGTGCCAGCAGTTACAAGACAGGGACCACAGATACGCAGTATTTT
-	TRBV27	-	TRBJ2-7	CASAFGVEYEQYF	TGTGCCAGCGCCTTCGGAGTCGAATACGAGCAGTACTTC
-	TRBV9	-	TRBJ2-5	CASSDGLKQETQYF	TGTGCCAGCAGCGACGGACTCAAACAAGAGACCCAGTACTTC
-	TRBV11-2	-	TRBJ1-6	CASSLDRTANSPLHF	TGTGCCAGCAGCTTAGACCGGACAGCTAATTCACCCCTCCACTTT
-	TRBV2	-	TRBJ2-1	CASSIDSYNEQFF	TGTGCCAGCAGTATTGACAGTTACAATGAGCAGTTCTTC
-	TRBV7-7	-	TRBJ2-1	CASSHLALGDEQFF	TGTGCTAGCAGCCATCTAGCGCTGGGCGATGAGCAGTTCTTC
-	TRBV9	-	TRBJ1-1	CASTQAQGNTEAFF	TGTGCCAGCACGCAGGCACAGGGGAACACTGAAGCTTTCTTT
TRBD1	TRBV5-1	-	TRBJ2-2	CASSKDRVLAGELFF	TGCGCCAGCAGCAAGGACAGGGTATTGGCCGGGGAGCTGTTTTTT
-	TRBV9	-	TRBJ2-7	CASSVGVASSNEQYF	TGTGCCAGCAGCGTAGGGGTAGCGTCAAGCAACGAGCAGTACTTC
TRBD1	TRBV4-1	few	TRBJ1-2	CASSQDGDRQPHYGYTF	TGCGCCAGCAGCCAAGACGGGGACAGGCAGCCTCATTATGGCTACACCTTC
TRBD1	TRBV19	-	TRBJ2-7	CANTTGIYEQYF	TGTGCCAATACGACAGGGATCTACGAGCAGTACTTC
-	TRBV19	-	TRBJ2-6	CASRSRQNSGANVLTF	TGTGCCAGTAGGTCCAGACAGAACTCTGGGGCCAACGTCCTGACTTTC
TRBD1	TRBV19	-	TRBJ1-5	CASSIGPDRGSPQHF	TGTGCCAGTAGTATAGGACCCGACAGGGGTTCGCCCCAGCATTTT
TRBD1	TRBV11-2	-	TRBJ2-7	CASSLVRDSSYEQYF	TGTGCCAGCAGCTTGGTCAGGGACAGCTCCTACGAGCAGTACTTC
-	TRBV6-2/TRBV6-3	once	TRBJ2-3	CASIPRGSTDTQYF	TGTGCCAGCATCCCGCGGGGTAGCACAGATACGCAGTATTTT
-	TRBV19	-	TRBJ1-5	CASDTNNQPQHF	TGTGCCAGCGACACAAACAATCAGCCCCAGCATTTT